What follows is one T cell receptor (beta chain) and its context. Its target is not known. With 2 bases clipped from V and 4 bases from J, the junction kept 8 bases outside the gene matches. Looked up from germline, CDR1 is MNHEY and CDR2 is SMNVEV (reference sequence). The CDR3 totals 16 residues. The source of the sample is a study of cytomegalovirus exposure and HLA in healthy donors. At the level of the study: Most donors, 70% to 85% of 350 to 450 genotyped, fell in the Caucasian-associated ancestry cluster.

This PCR relied on a set of 60 Vbeta primers and 13 Jbeta primers. This table comes from immunoSEQ multiplex PCR, and its TCRdb copy is limited to in-frame clones, with some not included. The sample lists around 78,000 clones; 80% were seen once. Study-wide points: The study listed around 150 cytomegalovirus-associated TCR beta chains.

What was sequenced was PBMCs. The sequence was obtained from a male donor in good health and CMV-seronegative. The V gene is TRBV27, the J gene TRBJ2-7; 10 bases fit TRBD2. The CDR3 loop is CASSLQREGPYYEQYF. DNA of the CDR3: TGTGCCAGCAGTTTACAGCGGGAGGGCCCGTATTACGAGCAGTACTTC.